This T cell receptor (beta chain) was obtained from a study of CD8+CD57+ T cells in acquired aplastic anemia. Turning to the study itself: Sorted CD4+ and CD8+ cell DNA averaged around 3 ug. General study findings and limits: Patients and controls shared about 30 CD8+ CDR3 sequences, which appeared highly expressed in patients and within their immunodominant clones. CD8+ Simpson's diversity showed no significant patient-control difference.

Germline CDR1 MNHNS, CDR2 SASEGT. V lost 2 bases and J lost 7, with 17 bases in between. The CDR3 contains 15 residues. The study profiled TCR beta VDJ and CDR3 using genomic DNA as template. TCRdb re-called the reads with MiXCR, one entry per CDR3 protein. The sample has some 150,000 distinct CDR3 sequences, 35% to 50% seen once; the top ten hold 8% to 9.5%. A word on this clonotype: Antigen specificity is unknown. A clone one base away is much larger, so this may be a read error.

The source material was sorted CD4+, CD8+, or CD8+CD57+ T cells (not recorded which) from PBMCs. The rearrangement joins TRBV6-1 to TRBJ1-2, with D perhaps matching TRBD1 (5 bases). The sequence was obtained from a human donor in good health, serving as a control. DNA of the CDR3: TGTGCCAGCAGTGAACGGGCAGGGCCAAGTTGTGGCTACACCTTC. This translates into CASSERAGPSCGYTF.